These 15 T cell receptor beta chains were sequenced from one sample in a study of cytomegalovirus exposure and HLA in healthy donors. The PCR had 60 Vbeta and 13 Jbeta primers. Some clones are missing from TCRdb's copy, which holds only in-frame ones; the method was immunoSEQ multiplex PCR. The sample contains more than 110,000 clones, over 60% of which appear only once. Sequencing used PBMCs. These receptors all come from a woman aged 50 to 60 in good health and CMV-seronegative.

This clone came up once. This chain connects TRBV18 to TRBJ1-1; 7 nucleotides agree with TRBD1. Trimming cost V 4 bases and J 1 base; bases outside gene matches: 3. The CDR3 loop spans 14 amino acids. The germline V gene encodes CDR1 KGHSH and CDR2 LQKENI. The CDR3 here is CASSQGAWNTEAFF. In DNA form, the CDR3 reads TGTGCCAGCTCACAGGGGGCCTGGAACACTGAAGCTTTCTTT.

J is TRBJ1-2 and V is TRBV7-9; 7 bases map to TRBD1. The CDR3 length is 13 residues. From germline, CDR1 is SEHNR and CDR2 FQNEAQ (reference sequence). Trimming took 5 bases from V and 8 from J; bases not matched to a gene: 8. The CDR3 region is CASSPGGTRGYTF. CDR3 bases: TGTGCCAGCAGCCCAGGGGGAACAAGGGGCTACACCTTC.

This clone has more than one count but fewer than ten. The chain recombines TRBV5-1 with TRBJ1-2; 9 positions match TRBD1. Germline assignment: CDR1 SGHRS and CDR2 YFSETQ. After removal of 0 bases from V and 3 bases from J, the junction contained 6 bases not matched to a gene. This CDR3 spans 16 amino acids. As DNA, the CDR3 is TGCGCCAGCAGCTTGGTCCCGGGACAGGGAGACTATGGCTACACCTTC. Amino acid sequence: CASSLVPGQGDYGYTF.

V and J are TRBV7-3 and TRBJ1-2, with unresolved D. This CDR3 contains 15 residues. Germline assignment: CDR1 SGHTA and CDR2 FQGTGA. The V end lost 0 bases, the J end lost 4 bases, and 12 bases lay between the germline ends. CDR3 amino acids: CASSLTASGGYGYTF. CDR3 sequence (DNA): TGTGCCAGCAGCTTAACGGCGAGTGGCGGCTATGGCTACACCTTC.

This clone has only a few counts. V is TRBV18 and J is TRBJ1-6, with D possibly matching TRBD1 (5 bases). Germline assignment: CDR1 KGHSH and CDR2 LQKENI. The CDR3 is 15 amino acids. Trimming removed 4 bases at V and 5 bases at J, with 12 bases between. CDR3 DNA sequence: TGTGCCAGCTCACGGACCGGGGGAAATAATTCACCCCTCCACTTT. Amino acid sequence: CASSRTGGNNSPLHF.

The chain joins TRBV7-6 to TRBJ2-5, with D unresolved. The length of the CDR3 is 12 residues. In germline, CDR1 is SGHVS, CDR2 FNYEAQ. With 5 bases removed from V and 9 bases from J, the gap between germline ends came to 13 bases. CDR3 sequence reads: CASSPVPLPQYF. CDR3 bases: TGTGCCAGCAGCCCGGTTCCGCTTCCCCAGTACTTC.

The CDR3 nucleotides read TGTGCCAGTAGTATACCCCCCCTTGGACAGGGGGCGGCTAGCGGGGTCAATGAGCAGTTCTTC. Translated, it gives CASSIPPLGQGAASGVNEQFF. This chain connects TRBV19 to TRBJ2-1; 11 positions match TRBD1. The CDR3 totals 21 residues. V was pared by 2 bases and J by 6 bases, with 21 bases of the junction left unmatched. CDR1 and CDR2 from the germline V gene are LNHDA and SQIVND (reference sequence).

The chain carries TRBV18 and TRBJ1-6, with 9 bases aligning to TRBD1. This CDR3 region has 13 residues. The germline gives CDR1 KGHSH, CDR2 LQKENI. Germline trimming cut 11 bases from V and 5 bases from J; bases unmatched to any gene: 4. The CDR3 protein is CAGRQGDNSPLHF. CDR3 sequence (DNA): TGTGCCGGCAGACAGGGGGATAATTCACCCCTCCACTTT. The entire variable domain, with the rest obtained from reference TRBV18 and TRBJ1-6, is as follows: NAGVMQNPRHLVRRRGQEARLRCSPMKGHSHVYWYRQLPEEGLKFMVYLQKENIIDESGMPKERFSAEFPKEGPSILRIQQVVRGDSAAYFCAGRQGDNSPLHFGNGTRLTVT.

The genes are TRBV6-1 and TRBJ1-2; D is ambiguous. Germline V gives CDR1 MNHNS, CDR2 SASEGT. V was pared by 9 bases and J by 5 bases, with 13 bases between. CDR3 size: 12 residues. The CDR3 region has the DNA TGTGCCAGTCAAACAGTTCCGTATGGCTACACCTTC. Its translation: CASQTVPYGYTF.

The CDR3 DNA is TGTGCCAGCAGCTCCAGGGGGGAGTATGGCTACACCTTC. Amino acid sequence: CASSSRGEYGYTF. The chain recombines TRBV7-9 with TRBJ1-2; TRBD1 aligns across 7 bases. Germline trimming cut 4 bases from V and 5 bases from J; bases unmatched to any gene: 4. The CDR3 extends over 13 amino acids. The germline gives CDR1 SEHNR, CDR2 FQNEAQ (reference sequence).

V and J are TRBV18 and TRBJ2-7; TRBD1 matches at 8 bases. With V trimmed by 2 bases and J by 3 bases, 3 bases remained unmatched. This CDR3 has 14 residues. CDR1 and CDR2 from the germline V gene are KGHSH and LQKENI. CDR3 nucleotides: TGTGCCAGCTCACCAGGGACAGGTGACTACGAGCAGTACTTC. This gives the protein CASSPGTGDYEQYF.

The chain employs TRBV5-1 and TRBJ2-3; 8 bases map to TRBD2. This CDR3 is built from 15 residues. CDR1 is SGHRS and CDR2 is YFSETQ in the germline V gene. V lost 2 bases and J lost 6; bases outside the gene matches: 8. The CDR3 protein is CASSFSASGFDTQYF. Here the CDR3 DNA reads TGCGCCAGCAGCTTCTCCGCTAGCGGGTTTGATACGCAGTATTTT.

The genes are TRBV5-1 and TRBJ2-6, with D tentatively TRBD1 (6 bases). This CDR3 is built from 17 residues. Germline CDR1 reads SGHRS; CDR2 reads YFSETQ. Between the trimmed V and J ends, which lost 3 bases and 3 bases, there was a span of 16 bases. CDR3 DNA: TGCGCCAGCAGCTCGCAACCAGGGGTACGTGGGGCCAACGTCCTGACTTTC. Its protein is CASSSQPGVRGANVLTF.

This chain uses TRBV7-9 with TRBJ2-2, with D maybe TRBD1 (6 bases). The length of the CDR3 is 16 residues. Between the trimmed V and J ends, which lost 5 bases and 0 bases, there was a span of 13 bases. From germline, CDR1 is SEHNR and CDR2 FQNEAQ (reference sequence). The chain's CDR3 is CASSPRTASNTGELFF. The CDR3 nucleotides are TGTGCCAGCAGCCCTAGGACAGCTTCGAACACCGGGGAGCTGTTTTTT.

CDR3 region: CASSRDMNQPQHF. As DNA, the CDR3 is TGTGCCAGCAGTCGGGATATGAATCAGCCCCAGCATTTT. The chain is built from TRBV21-1 and TRBJ1-5. TRBV21-1 represents a pseudogene. CDR3 size: 13 residues.